One T cell receptor beta chain is described in this entry. The antigen is not known. These data come from a study of T cells in narcolepsy. Study background: Donors had narcolepsy type 1 or type 2, or were healthy controls.

Study-level findings and limits: Reportedly, autoreactive clonotypes were serially detected in patients' blood but not controls'. Some memory CD4+ repertoires had no autoreactive clone sequences.

The CDR3 consists of 15 residues. CDR1 and CDR2 (germline): SGHRS, YFSETQ. V shed 4 bases, J shed 0 bases, and the junction held 3 bases outside the gene matches. The table came from immunoSEQ multiplex PCR; TCRdb's copy has only in-frame clones and leaves some out. The sample shows approximately 35,000 clones, approximately 80% of them seen only once. Source material: memory (CD45RA-) CD4+ T cells from blood. The sequence came from a human donor in good health. V usage is TRBV5-1 and J usage is TRBJ2-2, with 7 nucleotides matching TRBD1. In DNA form, the CDR3 reads TGCGCCAGCAGCCCCCAGGGGGCGAACACCGGGGAGCTGTTTTTT. Protein product: CASSPQGANTGELFF.